A single sample gave rise to the 21 T cell receptor beta chains below, sequenced in a study of blood T cell repertoires in COVID-19. Profiled with immunoSEQ multiplex PCR; TCRdb holds only in-frame clones, not every one. This sample yields under 450,000 clones, of which roughly 90% are seen a single time; around 0.86% belongs to the top ten. What was sequenced was PBMCs or T cells enriched from blood (not recorded which). The receptors here all came from a woman between 35 and 50 years old who had been exposed to COVID-19.

The rearrangement links TRBV27 to TRBJ2-7; D may be TRBD1 (6 bases). Trimming removed 3 bases at V and 1 base at J, with 10 bases between. The length of the CDR3 is 14 residues. Per germline, CDR1 MNHEY and CDR2 SMNVEV (reference sequence). CDR3 nucleotide sequence: TGTGCCAGCAGTTTTACAGGGTTTTCCTACGAGCAGTACTTC. This sequence encodes CASSFTGFSYEQYF.

The chain carries TRBV6-1 and TRBJ1-3; tentative D call: TRBD1 (6 bases). CDR3 size: 16 residues. V lost 3 bases, J lost 2 bases, and 14 bases lay in between. The germline V gene has CDR1 MNHNS and CDR2 SASEGT. The CDR3: CASSDTLNRAGNTIYF. CDR3 DNA: TGTGCCAGCAGTGACACTTTAAACAGGGCTGGAAACACCATATATTTT.

The V and J genes are TRBV6-5 and TRBJ1-4; D remains ambiguous. V was trimmed by 2 bases and J by 8 bases, leaving 6 bases between them. This CDR3 is 12 amino acids long. Germline CDR1 MNHEY, CDR2 SVGAGI. The DNA of the CDR3 is TGTGCCAGCAGTTACCCCCGGGAAAAACTGTTTTTT. Protein product: CASSYPREKLFF.

The V and J genes are TRBV5-6 and TRBJ2-1; 11 bases are a match to TRBD1. From germline, CDR1 is SGHDT and CDR2 YYEEEE. V gave up 0 bases and J gave up 12 bases; unmatched junction bases: 2. The CDR3 covers 13 residues. CDR3 residues: CASSLVGTGGQFF. In nucleotides, the CDR3 is TGTGCCAGCAGCTTGGTCGGGACAGGGGGGCAGTTCTTC. Full variable domain (missing parts from reference TRBV5-6 and TRBJ2-1): DAGVTQSPTHLIKTRGQQVTLRCSPKSGHDTVSWYQQALGQGPQFIFQYYEEEERQRGNFPDRFSGHQFPNYSSELNVNALLLGDSALYLCASSLVGTGGQFFGPGTRLTVL.

V is TRBV19 and J is TRBJ1-1, with D tentatively TRBD1 (5 bases). Germline V CDR1 and CDR2: LNHDA, SQIVND (reference sequence). The V end lost 4 bases, the J end lost 3 bases, and 12 bases lay between the germline ends. The CDR3 has 14 amino acids. The CDR3 nucleotides are TGTGCCAGTAGTAACCTTCGACAGCACACTGAAGCTTTCTTT. Its protein product is CASSNLRQHTEAFF.

V gene TRBV19 combines with J gene TRBJ1-5, with a tentative D call TRBD1 (6 bases). Trimming took 6 bases from V and 10 from J, leaving 16 bases between them. The CDR3 runs to 13 residues. CDR1 and CDR2 from the germline V gene are LNHDA and SQIVND (reference sequence). The chain's CDR3 is CASRRTDPSPQHF. The CDR3 region has the DNA TGTGCCAGTAGACGGACAGACCCCAGCCCCCAGCATTTT.

The rearrangement joins TRBV19 to TRBJ1-1, with D uncertain. Per germline, CDR1 LNHDA and CDR2 SQIVND (reference sequence). The V gene lost 5 bases and the J gene lost 1 base, with 11 bases spanning the gap. The CDR3 totals 14 residues. Here the CDR3 DNA reads TGTGCCAGTAGTTCCCACGGAGGGAACACTGAAGCTTTCTTT. It specifies CASSSHGGNTEAFF.

The J gene is TRBJ1-6, the V gene TRBV2; a possible D gene is TRBD1 (5 bases). V was shortened by 5 bases and J by 7 bases, with 12 bases between the two germline ends. Germline V gene sequence: CDR1 SNHLY, CDR2 FYNNEI. CDR3 length equals 14 residues. CDR3 DNA: TGTGCCAGCAGTTCAGACAGCAAGAATTCACCCCTCCACTTT. It specifies CASSSDSKNSPLHF.

The J gene is TRBJ2-5, the V gene TRBV3-1 (or the pseudogene TRBV3-2), with 7 nucleotides matching TRBD2. The trim removed 8 bases at V and 5 bases at J, leaving 5 bases unmatched. CDR1 LGHDT and CDR2 YNNKEL come from the germline V gene (reference sequence). The length of the CDR3 is 12 residues. The CDR3 nucleotides are TGTGCCAGCGGACCCGGGGGGGAGACCCAGTACTTC. Translation gives CASGPGGETQYF.

The chain carries TRBV2 and TRBJ1-1; D is unclear. The length of the CDR3 is 14 residues. Per germline, CDR1 SNHLY and CDR2 FYNNEI. The germline V and J ends were trimmed by 0 bases and 11 bases, with 16 bases remaining between them. The CDR3 region is CASSEAVPGLMAFF. The DNA of the CDR3 is TGTGCCAGCAGTGAAGCAGTACCGGGGTTAATGGCTTTCTTT.

The CDR3 protein is CASSPPGTGTDTQYF. CDR3 nucleotide sequence: TGTGCCAGCTCACCACCCGGGACAGGGACAGATACGCAGTATTTT. V gene TRBV18 combines with J gene TRBJ2-3; 9 bases align to TRBD1. The ends lost 0 bases at V and 3 bases at J; junction bases unmatched: 1. CDR3 length: 15 amino acids. CDR1 KGHSH and CDR2 LQKENI come from the germline V gene. The full variable domain, in which reference TRBV18 and TRBJ2-3 provide the parts outside the CDR3, is NAGVMQNPRHLVRRRGQEARLRCSPMKGHSHVYWYRQLPEEGLKFMVYLQKENIIDESGMPKERFSAEFPKEGPSILRIQQVVRGDSAAYFCASSPPGTGTDTQYFGPGTRLTVL.

The chain combines TRBV27 with TRBJ2-7; D is unclear. This CDR3 spans 13 amino acids. Germline CDR1 is MNHEY and CDR2 is SMNVEV (reference sequence). The V end was cut by 6 bases, the J end by 2 bases, with 11 bases between. The CDR3 is CASSSGGTYEQYF. The DNA for the CDR3 is TGTGCCAGCAGCAGTGGCGGAACCTACGAGCAGTACTTC.

This chain uses TRBV7-8 with TRBJ1-1; TRBD1 agrees at 9 bases. The CDR3 runs 15 residues. J gave up 1 base and V 5 bases, and 5 bases lay outside the gene matches. The germline V gene encodes CDR1 SGHVS and CDR2 FQNEAQ. CDR3 sequence: CASSRRQGENTEAFF. In DNA, the CDR3 is TGTGCCAGCAGCCGGCGACAGGGGGAGAACACTGAAGCTTTCTTT. Together with reference TRBV7-8 and TRBJ1-1, the CDR3 gives the full variable domain: GAGVSQSPRYKVAKRGQDVALRCDPISGHVSLFWYQQALGQGPEFLTYFQNEAQLDKSGLPSDRFFAERPEGSVSTLKIQRTQQEDSAVYLCASSRRQGENTEAFFGQGTRLTVV.

About this clone itself: The junction departs from germline at one end; a sequencing error may be responsible. V gene TRBV27 combines with J gene TRBJ2-1; 9 bases are a match to TRBD1. The CDR3 length is 12 residues. The germline V gene has CDR1 MNHEY and CDR2 SMNVEV (reference sequence). CDR3 amino acids: CASSAGTGIGVF. DNA of the CDR3: TGTGCCAGCAGCGCCGGGACAGGGATTGGGGTCTTC.

The CDR3 sequence is CASSPAGTGNTIYF. The DNA for the CDR3 is TGTGCCAGCAGTCCAGCGGGGACGGGAAACACCATATATTTT. This sequence joins TRBV27 and TRBJ1-3; D is perhaps TRBD1 (5 bases). Germline CDR1 is MNHEY and CDR2 is SMNVEV (reference sequence). With 5 bases removed from V and 4 bases from J, the gap between germline ends came to 12 bases. The CDR3 loop spans 14 amino acids.

CDR3 amino acids: CASRMTGYETQYF. The CDR3 DNA reads TGTGCCAGCAGAATGACAGGGTACGAGACCCAGTACTTC. This chain links TRBV7-2 with TRBJ2-5, with 7 bases that match TRBD1. This CDR3 spans 13 amino acids. Trimming cost V 6 bases and J 5 bases; bases outside gene matches: 6. CDR1 is SGHTA, CDR2 FQGNSA, per germline.

This chain links TRBV7-9 with TRBJ2-7, with 12 bases aligning to TRBD2. Unmatched junction bases numbered 4, after V lost 5 bases and J lost 2 bases. CDR1 and CDR2 from the germline V gene are SEHNR and FQNEAQ (reference sequence). The CDR3 runs 15 residues. CDR3 nucleotides: TGTGCCAGCAGCAACGGACTAGCGGGACCCTACGAGCAGTACTTC. Its translation: CASSNGLAGPYEQYF. Based on the CDR3 plus reference TRBV7-9 and TRBJ2-7, the full variable domain is DTGVSQNPRHKITKRGQNVTFRCDPISEHNRLYWYRQTLGQGPEFLTYFQNEAQLEKSRLLSDRFSAERPKGSFSTLEIQRTEQGDSAMYLCASSNGLAGPYEQYFGPGTRLTVT.

The chain recombines TRBV7-2 with TRBJ2-7; weak D call: TRBD2 (6 bases). The ends were cut back, 1 base at V and 2 bases at J, with 9 bases in the middle. The CDR3 has 14 residues. CDR1 and CDR2 from the germline V gene are SGHTA and FQGNSA. The CDR3: CASSLDSGAYEQYF. The CDR3, as DNA: TGTGCCAGCAGCTTAGACTCGGGGGCCTACGAGCAGTACTTC.

The chain links TRBV27 to TRBJ2-1; 7 nucleotides line up with TRBD2. Unmatched junction bases numbered 11, after V lost 7 bases and J lost 2 bases. This CDR3 is 16 amino acids long. Looked up from germline, CDR1 is MNHEY and CDR2 is SMNVEV (reference sequence). The CDR3: CASTPRAGDAYNEQFF. Written as DNA, the CDR3 is TGTGCCAGCACACCCCGGGCGGGGGACGCCTACAATGAGCAGTTCTTC.

The chain recombines TRBV2 with TRBJ1-5; 8 bases match TRBD1. This CDR3 is 16 amino acids long. Germline lookup yields CDR1 SNHLY and CDR2 FYNNEI. The ends lost 6 bases at V and 6 bases at J; junction bases unmatched: 13. The CDR3 reads CASRGDTGGGFQPQHF. CDR3 coding DNA: TGTGCCAGCAGGGGAGATACAGGGGGTGGGTTTCAGCCCCAGCATTTT.

The chain is built from TRBV5-4 and TRBJ2-3; 11 bases align to TRBD2. Trimming took 4 bases from V and 1 from J; bases not matched to a gene: 11. This CDR3 comprises 18 residues. Germline loops: CDR1 SGHNT, CDR2 YYREEE (reference sequence). CDR3 protein: CASSGRVLAGAGTDTQYF. The CDR3 DNA is TGTGCCAGCAGCGGCCGCGTACTAGCGGGGGCGGGCACAGATACGCAGTATTTT.